Each of the 8 T cell receptor beta chains below was sequenced from the same sample in a study of cytomegalovirus exposure and HLA in healthy donors. PCR used 60 Vbeta primers and 13 Jbeta primers. The method was immunoSEQ multiplex PCR; TCRdb's version includes in-frame clones alone and lacks a portion of them. The sample consists of roughly 230,000 clones, about three quarters of them appearing once. The sequencing sample was made of PBMCs. The source of these receptors is a boy younger than 18 in good health and CMV-seronegative.

Points on this clone: Other DNA sequences from this sample encode an identical CDR3 as well. V and J are TRBV6-6 and TRBJ2-7, with a tentative D call TRBD2 (5 bases). CDR3 length equals 14 residues. Germline values: CDR1 MNHNY, CDR2 SVGAGI (reference sequence). The germline V and J ends were trimmed by 2 bases and 6 bases, with 14 bases remaining between them. The CDR3 here is CASSYALEEGEQYF. The CDR3 bases are TGTGCCAGCAGTTACGCGCTAGAAGAGGGCGAGCAGTACTTC.

V gene TRBV2 combines with J gene TRBJ2-7, with D possibly being TRBD1 (5 bases). Germline V lookup: CDR1 SNHLY, CDR2 FYNNEI. Trimming left V 4 bases short and J 0 bases short, with 10 bases between. This CDR3 contains 14 residues. The CDR3 DNA sequence: TGTGCCAGCAGTGTTGGCAGGGCCTCCTACGAGCAGTACTTC. This gives the protein CASSVGRASYEQYF. The variable domain in full, completed from reference TRBV2 and TRBJ2-7, reads EPEVTQTPSHQVTQMGQEVILRCVPISNHLYFYWYRQILGQKVEFLVSFYNNEISEKSEIFDDQFSVERPDGSNFTLKIRSTKLEDSAMYFCASSVGRASYEQYFGPGTRLTVT.

V gene TRBV30 combines with J gene TRBJ1-1, with a tentative D call TRBD1 (5 bases). The CDR3 totals 12 residues. The ends were cut back, 0 bases at V and 7 bases at J, with 9 bases in the middle. CDR1 and CDR2 from the germline V gene are GTSNPN and SVGIG (reference sequence). DNA of the CDR3: TGTGCCTGGAGTGTAAGCCAGGGTGAAGCTTTCTTT. This translates into CAWSVSQGEAFF.

The chain carries TRBV6-5 and TRBJ1-2; D gene unclear. The CDR3 length is 14 residues. The ends were cut back, 2 bases at V and 8 bases at J, with 15 bases in the middle. CDR1 MNHEY and CDR2 SVGAGI come from the germline V gene. CDR3 sequence (DNA): TGTGCCAGCAGTTACCCCTCGGGGTTGGGGGGCTACACCTTC. This codes for CASSYPSGLGGYTF.

Worth noting for this clone: The DNA is left out, because the CDR3 cannot be placed on it with certainty; the CDR3 is given as TCRdb lists it. The rearrangement uses TRBV21-1 and TRBJ2-1; TRBD2 is taken as the D call from the table, unchecked against the DNA. TRBV21-1 constitutes a pseudogene. With termini counted, the CDR3 has 17 amino acids. CDR3 in amino acids: CASSKAVAGGSYNEQFF.

The chain links TRBV5-6 to TRBJ2-4, with 9 bases that match TRBD1. The germline V gene has CDR1 SGHDT and CDR2 YYEEEE. This CDR3 has 14 amino acids. V lost 4 bases to trimming and J lost 8 bases; unmatched junction nucleotides: 7. The CDR3 DNA is TGTGCCAGCAGCAATAGACAGGGGGGGTACATTCAGTACTTC. Translated, it gives CASSNRQGGYIQYF.

The chain recombines TRBV30 with TRBJ2-5; no reliable D call. The CDR3 is made up of 12 amino acids. Trimming cost V 2 bases and J 5 bases, with 9 bases left between them. Germline V gene sequence: CDR1 GTSNPN, CDR2 SVGIG (reference sequence). CDR3 amino acids: CAWSLLYETQYF. The CDR3 DNA reads as TGTGCCTGGAGTCTATTATACGAGACCCAGTACTTC.

The CDR3 sequence: CASSLRDRGYNSPLHF. The CDR3 region has the DNA TGTGCCAGCAGCTTAAGGGACAGGGGCTATAATTCACCCCTCCACTTT. This sequence joins TRBV7-3 and TRBJ1-6; 10 bases match TRBD1. From germline, CDR1 is SGHTA and CDR2 FQGTGA. Trimming cost V 1 base and J 3 bases; bases outside gene matches: 0. The CDR3 is 16 residues long.